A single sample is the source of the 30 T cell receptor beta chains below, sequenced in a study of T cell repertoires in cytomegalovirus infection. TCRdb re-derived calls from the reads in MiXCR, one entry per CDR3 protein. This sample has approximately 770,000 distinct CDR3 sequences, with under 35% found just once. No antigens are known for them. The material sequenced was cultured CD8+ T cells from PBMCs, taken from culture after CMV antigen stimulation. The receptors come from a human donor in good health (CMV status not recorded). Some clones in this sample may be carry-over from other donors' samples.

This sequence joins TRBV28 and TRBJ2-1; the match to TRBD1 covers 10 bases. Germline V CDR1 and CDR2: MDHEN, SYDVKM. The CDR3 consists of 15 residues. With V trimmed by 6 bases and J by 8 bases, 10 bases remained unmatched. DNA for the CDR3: TGTGCCAGCAGCGCAATCGGACAGGGGGGGGATGAGCAGTTCTTC. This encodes CASSAIGQGGDEQFF.

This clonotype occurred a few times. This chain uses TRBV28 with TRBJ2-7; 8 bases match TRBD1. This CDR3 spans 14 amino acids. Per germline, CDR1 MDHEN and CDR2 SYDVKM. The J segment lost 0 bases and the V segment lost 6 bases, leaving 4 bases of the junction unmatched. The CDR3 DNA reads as TGTGCCAGCAGGCCGGGACAGGACTCCTACGAGCAGTACGTC. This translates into CASRPGQDSYEQYV.

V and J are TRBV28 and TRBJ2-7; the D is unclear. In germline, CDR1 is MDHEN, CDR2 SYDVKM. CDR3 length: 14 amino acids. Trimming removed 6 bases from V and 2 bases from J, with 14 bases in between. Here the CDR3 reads CASRARWATYEQYV. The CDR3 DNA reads TGTGCCAGCAGGGCCCGGTGGGCGACCTACGAGCAGTACGTC.

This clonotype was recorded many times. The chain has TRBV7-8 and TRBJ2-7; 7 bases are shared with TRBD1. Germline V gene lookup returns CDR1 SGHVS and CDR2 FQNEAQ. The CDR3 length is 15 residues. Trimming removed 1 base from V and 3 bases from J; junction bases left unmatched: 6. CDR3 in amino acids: CASSLEVTGIYEQYF. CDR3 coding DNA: TGTGCCAGCAGCTTAGAGGTGACAGGGATCTACGAGCAGTACTTC.

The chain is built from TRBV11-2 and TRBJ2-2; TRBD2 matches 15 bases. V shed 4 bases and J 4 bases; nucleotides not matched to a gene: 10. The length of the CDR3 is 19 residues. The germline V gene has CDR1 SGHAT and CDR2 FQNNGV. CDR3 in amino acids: CASSYGLAGGPTGTGELFF. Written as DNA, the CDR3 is TGTGCCAGCAGCTACGGACTAGCGGGGGGGCCGACGGGCACCGGGGAGCTGTTTTTT. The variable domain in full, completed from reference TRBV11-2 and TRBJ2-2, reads EAGVAQSPRYKIIEKRQSVAFWCNPISGHATLYWYQQILGQGPKLLIQFQNNGVVDDSQLPKDRFSAERLKGVDSTLKIQPAKLEDSAVYLCASSYGLAGGPTGTGELFFGEGSRLTVL.

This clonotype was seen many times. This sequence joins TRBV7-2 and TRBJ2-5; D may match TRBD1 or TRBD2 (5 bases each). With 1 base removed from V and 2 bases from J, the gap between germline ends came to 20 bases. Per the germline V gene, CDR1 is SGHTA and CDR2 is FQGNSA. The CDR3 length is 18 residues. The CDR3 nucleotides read TGTGCCAGCAGCTTAGATGGGGGATATCGGGCGACGCAAGAGACCCAGTACTTC. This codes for CASSLDGGYRATQETQYF.

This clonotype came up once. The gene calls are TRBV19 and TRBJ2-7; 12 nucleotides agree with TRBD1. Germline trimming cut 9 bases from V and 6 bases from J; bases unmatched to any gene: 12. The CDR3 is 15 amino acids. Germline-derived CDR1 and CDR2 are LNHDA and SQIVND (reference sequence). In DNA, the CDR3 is TGTGCCAGCCACCCAACTGGGACAGGGGGCGGCGAGCAGTACGTC. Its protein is CASHPTGTGGGEQYV.

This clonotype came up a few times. CDR3 amino acids: CASSFDRRGIWNQPQHF. The CDR3 bases are TGTGCCAGCAGTTTCGACAGACGGGGTATTTGGAATCAGCCCCAGCATTTT. This chain connects TRBV6-6 to TRBJ1-5; possibly TRBD1 for D (5 bases). Trimming cost V 4 bases and J 4 bases, with 20 bases left between them. The CDR3 spans 17 residues. CDR1 is MNHNY and CDR2 is SVGAGI in the germline V gene (reference sequence).

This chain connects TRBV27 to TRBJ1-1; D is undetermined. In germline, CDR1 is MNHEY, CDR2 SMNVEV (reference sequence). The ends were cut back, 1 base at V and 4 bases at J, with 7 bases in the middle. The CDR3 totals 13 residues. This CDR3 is CASSLYGRTEAFF. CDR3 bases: TGTGCCAGCAGTTTATATGGGCGCACTGAAGCTTTCTTT.

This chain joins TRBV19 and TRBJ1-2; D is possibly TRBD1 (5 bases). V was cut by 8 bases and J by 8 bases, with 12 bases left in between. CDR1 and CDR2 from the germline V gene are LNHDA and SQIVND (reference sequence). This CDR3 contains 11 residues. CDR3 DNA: TGTGCCAGTGGAGGGGTGCGGGGCTACACCTTC. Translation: CASGGVRGYTF.

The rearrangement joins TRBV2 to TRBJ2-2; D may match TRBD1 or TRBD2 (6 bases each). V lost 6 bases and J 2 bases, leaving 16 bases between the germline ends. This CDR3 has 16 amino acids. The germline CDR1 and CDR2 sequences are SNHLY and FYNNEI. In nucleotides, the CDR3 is TGTGCCAGCAGGGGGATAGGGGGGAGAAACACCGGGGAGCTGTTTTTT. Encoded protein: CASRGIGGRNTGELFF.

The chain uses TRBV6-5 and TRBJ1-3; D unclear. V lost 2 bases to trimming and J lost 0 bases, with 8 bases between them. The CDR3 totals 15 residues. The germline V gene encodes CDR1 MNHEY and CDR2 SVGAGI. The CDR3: CASSYHTSSGNTIYF. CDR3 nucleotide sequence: TGTGCCAGCAGTTACCACACGAGCTCTGGAAACACCATATATTTT.

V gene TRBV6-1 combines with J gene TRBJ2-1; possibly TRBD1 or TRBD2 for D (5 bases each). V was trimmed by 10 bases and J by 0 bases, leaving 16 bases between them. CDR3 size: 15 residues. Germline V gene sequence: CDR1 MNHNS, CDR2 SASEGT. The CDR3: CATRGVYSSYNEQFF. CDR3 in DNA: TGTGCCACGAGGGGAGTCTATAGCTCCTACAATGAGCAGTTCTTC.

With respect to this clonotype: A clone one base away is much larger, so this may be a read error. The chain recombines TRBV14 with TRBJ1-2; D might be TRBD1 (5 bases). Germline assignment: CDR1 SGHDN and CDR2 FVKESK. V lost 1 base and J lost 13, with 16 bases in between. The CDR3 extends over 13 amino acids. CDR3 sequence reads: CASSQGDRAPGTF. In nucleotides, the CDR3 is TGTGCCAGCAGCCAAGGGGACCGGGCCCCAGGCACCTTC.

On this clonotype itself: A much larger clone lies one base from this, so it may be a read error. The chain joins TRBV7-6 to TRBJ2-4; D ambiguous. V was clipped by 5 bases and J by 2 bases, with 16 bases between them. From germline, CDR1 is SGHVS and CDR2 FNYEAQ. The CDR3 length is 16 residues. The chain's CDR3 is CASSPSWGLTKNIQYF. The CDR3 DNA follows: TGTGCCAGCAGCCCGAGCTGGGGTCTGACCAAAAACATTCAGTACTTC.

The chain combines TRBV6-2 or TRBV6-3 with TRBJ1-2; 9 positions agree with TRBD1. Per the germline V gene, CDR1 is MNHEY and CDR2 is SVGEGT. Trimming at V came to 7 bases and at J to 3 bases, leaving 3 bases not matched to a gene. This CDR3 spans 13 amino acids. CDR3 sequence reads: CASTGQGHYGYTF. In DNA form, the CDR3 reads TGTGCCAGCACGGGACAGGGCCACTATGGCTACACCTTC.

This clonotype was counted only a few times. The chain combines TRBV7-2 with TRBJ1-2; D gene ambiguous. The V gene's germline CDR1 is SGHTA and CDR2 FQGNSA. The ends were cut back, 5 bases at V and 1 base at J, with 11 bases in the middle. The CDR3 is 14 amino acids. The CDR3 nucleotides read TGTGCCAGCAGCCCGCCGACAAGTAACTATGGCTACACCTTC. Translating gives CASSPPTSNYGYTF.

The CDR3 spells CASSEGTGGNTIYF. CDR3 DNA: TGTGCCAGCAGTGAAGGGACAGGCGGAAACACCATATATTTT. The chain carries TRBV6-2 or TRBV6-3 and TRBJ1-3, with TRBD1 matching over 8 bases. This CDR3 has 14 amino acids. Germline trimming cut 5 bases from V and 4 bases from J; bases unmatched to any gene: 4. The germline CDR1 and CDR2 sequences are MNHEY and SVGEGT.

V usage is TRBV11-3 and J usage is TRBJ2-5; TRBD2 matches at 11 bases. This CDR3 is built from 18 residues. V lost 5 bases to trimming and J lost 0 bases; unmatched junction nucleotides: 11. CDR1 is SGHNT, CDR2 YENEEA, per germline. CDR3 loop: CASSESRRLAGHQETQYF. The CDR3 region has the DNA TGTGCCAGCAGCGAATCGCGTCGACTAGCGGGGCACCAAGAGACCCAGTACTTC.

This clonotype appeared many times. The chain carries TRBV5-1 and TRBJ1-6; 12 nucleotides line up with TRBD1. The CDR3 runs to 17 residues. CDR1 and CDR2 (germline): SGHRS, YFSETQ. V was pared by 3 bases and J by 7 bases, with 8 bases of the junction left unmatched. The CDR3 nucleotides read TGCGCCAGCAGCTCGCCGGGACAGGGGGCCGTGAATTCACCCCTCCACTTT. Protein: CASSSPGQGAVNSPLHF. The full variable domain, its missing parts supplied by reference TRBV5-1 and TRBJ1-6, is KAGVTQTPRYLIKTRGQQVTLSCSPISGHRSVSWYQQTPGQGLQFLFEYFSETQRNKGNFPGRFSGRQFSNSRSEMNVSTLELGDSALYLCASSSPGQGAVNSPLHFGNGTRLTVT.

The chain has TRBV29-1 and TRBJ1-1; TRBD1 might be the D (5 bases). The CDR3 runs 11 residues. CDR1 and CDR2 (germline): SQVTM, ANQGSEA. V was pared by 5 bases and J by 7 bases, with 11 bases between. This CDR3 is CSVPQGNEAFF. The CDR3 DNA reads TGCAGCGTTCCTCAGGGCAATGAAGCTTTCTTT.

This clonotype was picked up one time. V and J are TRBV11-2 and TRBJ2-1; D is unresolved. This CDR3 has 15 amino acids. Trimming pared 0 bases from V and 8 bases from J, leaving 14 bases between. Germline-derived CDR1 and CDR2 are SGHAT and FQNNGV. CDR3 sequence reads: CASSLDDSRNDEQFF. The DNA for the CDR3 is TGTGCCAGCAGCTTAGATGATAGCCGTAACGATGAGCAGTTCTTC.

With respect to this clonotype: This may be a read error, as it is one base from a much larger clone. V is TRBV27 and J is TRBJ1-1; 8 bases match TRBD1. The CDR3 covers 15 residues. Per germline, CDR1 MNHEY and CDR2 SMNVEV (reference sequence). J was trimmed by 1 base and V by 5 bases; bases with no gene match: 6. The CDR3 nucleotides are TGTGCCAGCAGTCCGAGGGACAGGAAGAACACTGAAGCTTTCTTT. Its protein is CASSPRDRKNTEAFF.

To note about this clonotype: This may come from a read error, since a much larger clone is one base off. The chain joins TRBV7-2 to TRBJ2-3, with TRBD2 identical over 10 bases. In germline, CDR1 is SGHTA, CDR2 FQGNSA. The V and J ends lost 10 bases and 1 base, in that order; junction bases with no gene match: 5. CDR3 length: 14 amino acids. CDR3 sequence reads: CANTLAGGTDTQYF. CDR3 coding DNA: TGTGCCAATACCCTAGCGGGGGGCACAGATACGCAGTATTTT.

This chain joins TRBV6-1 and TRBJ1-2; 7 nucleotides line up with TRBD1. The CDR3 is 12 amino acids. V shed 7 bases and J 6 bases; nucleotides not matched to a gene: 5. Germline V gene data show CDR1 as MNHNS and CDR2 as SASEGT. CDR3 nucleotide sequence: TGTGCCAGCAAGGAGGGGGCGGATGGCTACACCTTC. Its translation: CASKEGADGYTF.

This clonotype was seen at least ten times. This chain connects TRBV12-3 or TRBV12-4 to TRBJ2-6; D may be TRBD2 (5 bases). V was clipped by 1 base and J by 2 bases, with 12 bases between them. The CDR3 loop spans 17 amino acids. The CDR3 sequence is CASSLDGVGTGANVLTF. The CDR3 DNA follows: TGTGCCAGCAGTTTAGACGGGGTCGGAACTGGGGCCAACGTCCTGACTTTC.

In DNA, the CDR3 is TGTGCCAGCAGCCGGGGCTTTTCGAACGTCCTGACTTTC. This sequence encodes CASSRGFSNVLTF. The chain links TRBV7-2 to TRBJ2-6; D may be TRBD1 or TRBD2 (5 bases each). Trimming stripped 5 bases from V and 10 bases from J, with 12 bases between. The CDR3 length is 13 residues. Germline CDR1 SGHTA, CDR2 FQGNSA.

For the CDR3, the DNA is TGTGCCAGCAGGGGGATGGGGATCGAAGCCCAGTACTTC. It codes for CASRGMGIEAQYF. This chain joins TRBV7-9 and TRBJ2-5; no clear D. The CDR3 sequence is 13 residues long. Per germline, CDR1 SEHNR and CDR2 FQNEAQ (reference sequence). V shed 6 bases and J shed 9 bases, with 17 bases lying between them.

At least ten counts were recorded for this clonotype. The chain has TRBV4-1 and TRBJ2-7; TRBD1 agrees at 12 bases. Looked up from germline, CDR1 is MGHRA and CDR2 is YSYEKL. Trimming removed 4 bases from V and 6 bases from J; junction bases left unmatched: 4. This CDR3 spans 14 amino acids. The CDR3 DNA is TGCGCCAGCAGCCTGGGACAGGGGGCCGCCGAGCAGTACTTC. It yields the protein CASSLGQGAAEQYF.

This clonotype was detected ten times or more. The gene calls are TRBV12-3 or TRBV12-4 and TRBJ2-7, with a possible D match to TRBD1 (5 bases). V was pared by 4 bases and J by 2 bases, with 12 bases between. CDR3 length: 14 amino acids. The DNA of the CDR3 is TGTGCCAGCAGTTCCAGGGTCTATCCCTACGAGCAGTACGTC. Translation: CASSSRVYPYEQYV.